A selection of T cell receptor beta chains follows, all from one sample in a study of early T cells in non-severe SARS-CoV-2 infection. TCRdb itself ran the 5' RACE reads through MiXCR, one entry per CDR3 protein. Of about 60,000 distinct CDR3 sequences in the sample, 8.9% were seen once. The sequenced material came from whole blood. Receptors originate from an adult who was a healthcare worker with PCR-confirmed SARS-CoV-2 infection or an uninfected control (not recorded which). Both conserved end residues are part of each CDR3. Each record gives: clone size, CDR3 length, J gene, V gene, D gene, CDR3 protein, CDR3 DNA. The D gene is left open where the match is weak. Clone size appears in some rows only: once, few, many, or a class for an expanded clone.

many 11 TRBJ2-7 TRBV29-1 NA CSVARGNEQYF TGCAGCGTTGCTCGGGGGAACGAGCAGTACTTC
many 17 TRBJ2-4 TRBV5-4 NA CASSRSQSGTAKNIQYF TGTGCCAGCAGCCGATCACAATCCGGGACAGCCAAAAACATTCAGTACTTC
NA 16 TRBJ2-6 TRBV5-1 NA CASSLGSGTGANVLTF TGCGCCAGCAGCTTGGGCTCCGGGACTGGGGCCAACGTCCTGACTTTC
few 12 TRBJ1-1 TRBV12-3/TRBV12-4 NA CASSTDGAEAFF TGTGCCAGCAGCACGGACGGGGCTGAAGCTTTCTTT
NA 15 TRBJ2-2 TRBV11-2 NA CASSFSRADTGELFF TGTGCCAGCAGCTTCTCCAGGGCGGACACCGGGGAGCTGTTTTTT
NA 14 TRBJ1-3 TRBV7-8 NA CASSLVGSGNTIYF TGTGCCAGCAGCTTAGTGGGGTCTGGAAACACCATATATTTT
few 12 TRBJ2-7 TRBV28 NA CAARGNVYEQYF TGTGCCGCTCGGGGTAATGTCTACGAGCAGTACTTC
few 14 TRBJ2-3 TRBV13 NA CASSPSRGAGTQYF TGTGCCAGCAGCCCCAGCAGGGGGGCCGGTACGCAGTATTTT
few 16 TRBJ2-4 TRBV20-1 TRBD2 CSARSWASGGKNIQYF TGCAGTGCTAGGTCTTGGGCTAGCGGCGGCAAAAACATTCAGTACTTC
once 11 TRBJ1-2 TRBV20-1 NA CSAGLLRGYTF TGCAGTGCAGGGTTACTCCGAGGCTACACCTTC
many 15 TRBJ1-6 TRBV28 TRBD1 CASSSSGTGYSPLHF TGTGCCAGCAGTTCCTCCGGGACAGGATACTCACCCCTCCACTTT
many 15 TRBJ2-3 TRBV20-1 NA CSARDSAGSTDTQYF TGCAGTGCTAGAGACTCAGCGGGTAGCACAGATACGCAGTATTTT
few 15 TRBJ2-7 TRBV28 TRBD2 CASRVAGGSSYEQYF TGTGCCAGCAGGGTGGCGGGCGGGAGCTCCTACGAGCAGTACTTC
many 16 TRBJ2-1 TRBV7-7 TRBD1 CASSSGTGALVNEQFF TGTGCTAGCAGCTCAGGGACAGGGGCGCTTGTCAATGAGCAGTTCTTC
few 15 TRBJ2-7 TRBV6-2/TRBV6-3 NA CASRTPREGAGEQYF TGTGCCAGCAGAACCCCCAGGGAAGGGGCCGGCGAGCAGTACTTC
many 14 TRBJ2-7 TRBV3-1 NA CASSQSVGTYEQYF TGTGCCAGCAGCCAATCAGTAGGGACCTACGAGCAGTACTTC
NA 18 TRBJ2-7 TRBV9 TRBD2 CASSVAPLAGGSGDEQYF TGTGCCAGCAGCGTAGCTCCCCTAGCGGGAGGCTCTGGGGACGAGCAGTACTTC
NA 15 TRBJ1-2 TRBV4-1 NA CASSQEESRGYGYTF TGCGCCAGCAGCCAAGAAGAATCACGCGGCTATGGCTACACCTTC
few 13 TRBJ2-7 TRBV28 NA CASNPGQTYEQYF TGTGCCAGCAACCCCGGGCAGACCTACGAGCAGTACTTC
NA 15 TRBJ1-1 TRBV7-2 NA CASSNGTSTRTEAFF TGTGCCAGCAGCAACGGGACATCTACGAGGACTGAAGCTTTCTTT
many 14 TRBJ1-1 TRBV7-2 NA CASSFGQLNTEAFF TGTGCCAGCAGCTTCGGACAGTTGAACACTGAAGCTTTCTTT
many 15 TRBJ2-7 TRBV14 NA CASSQGHGRGWGQYF TGTGCCAGCAGCCAAGGGCACGGGCGTGGATGGGGGCAGTACTTC
few 14 TRBJ2-7 TRBV15 NA CATSRAQDPYEQYF TGTGCCACCAGCAGAGCACAAGACCCCTACGAGCAGTACTTC
NA 14 TRBJ2-7 TRBV6-2/TRBV6-3 TRBD2 CASSSTSGSYEQYF TGTGCCAGCAGTTCGACTAGCGGGAGTTACGAGCAGTACTTC
few 15 TRBJ1-3 TRBV6-2/TRBV6-3 NA CASSRTGTSGNTIYF TGTGCCAGCAGTAGAACCGGGACCTCTGGAAACACCATATATTTT
NA 16 TRBJ1-2 TRBV7-9 TRBD1 CASSPRGTGGSYGYTF TGTGCCAGCAGCCCAAGAGGGACAGGGGGAAGCTATGGCTACACCTTC
many 14 TRBJ1-1 TRBV10-3 NA CAISGGQKNTEAFF TGTGCCATCAGTGGGGGCCAGAAAAACACTGAAGCTTTCTTT
NA 15 TRBJ2-5 TRBV7-6 NA CASSLAQEDGVPQYF TGTGCCAGCAGCTTAGCGCAGGAGGACGGAGTACCCCAGTACTTC
NA 21 TRBJ2-1 TRBV7-8 TRBD2 CASSPAPSGLPLRGSYNEQFF TGTGCCAGCAGCCCGGCCCCTAGCGGTCTCCCTCTTCGAGGCTCCTACAATGAGCAGTTCTTC
NA 13 TRBJ1-2 TRBV7-9 NA CASSLLSIDGYTF TGTGCCAGCAGCCTCCTCTCCATAGATGGCTACACCTTC
few 13 TRBJ1-4 TRBV7-2 NA CASSRRWNEKLFF TGTGCCAGCAGCCGCCGATGGAATGAAAAACTGTTTTTT
many 14 TRBJ2-3 TRBV20-1 TRBD1 CSVIRDRDTDTQYF TGCAGTGTCATCCGGGACAGGGACACAGATACGCAGTATTTT
many 13 TRBJ1-4 TRBV7-2 NA CASRAPGNEKLFF TGTGCCAGCAGGGCTCCCGGGAATGAAAAACTGTTTTTT
many 12 TRBJ2-7 TRBV3-1 NA CASSQDRYEQYF TGTGCCAGCAGCCAAGATCGCTACGAGCAGTACTTC
few 19 TRBJ2-2 TRBV5-6 TRBD2 CASSLVRGLAGGDTGELFF TGTGCCAGCAGCTTGGTTAGGGGACTAGCGGGAGGTGACACCGGGGAGCTGTTTTTT
many 19 TRBJ2-1 TRBV7-9 TRBD2 CASSFKRSAWLADINEQFF TGTGCCAGCAGCTTTAAAAGGTCAGCGTGGCTAGCGGACATCAATGAGCAGTTCTTC
many 14 TRBJ2-2 TRBV7-3 NA CASSFLDFGGELFF TGTGCCAGCAGCTTTTTAGATTTCGGCGGGGAGCTGTTTTTT
NA 15 TRBJ2-1 TRBV4-1 TRBD2 CASSQVGAGGNEQFF TGCGCCAGCAGCCAAGTGGGAGCGGGAGGTAATGAGCAGTTCTTC
many 12 TRBJ1-5 TRBV7-9 NA CASSSGDQPQHF TGTGCCAGCAGCAGTGGGGATCAGCCCCAGCATTTT
many 16 TRBJ1-5 TRBV20-1 NA CSARALTGNSNQPQHF TGCAGTGCTAGAGCCCTAACAGGGAATAGCAATCAGCCCCAGCATTTT
many 11 TRBJ2-4 TRBV6-5 NA CASSYNQIQYF TGTGCCAGCAGTTACAACCAGATTCAGTACTTC
many 14 TRBJ2-7 TRBV9 TRBD2 CASSRKAGGYEQYF TGTGCCAGCAGCCGCAAAGCGGGGGGCTACGAGCAGTACTTC
NA 17 TRBJ2-6 TRBV6-6 NA CASSSLLDSAGANVLTF TGTGCCAGCAGTTCCCTACTTGACAGTGCTGGGGCCAACGTCCTGACTTTC
NA 16 TRBJ2-1 TRBV5-4 TRBD2 CASSPRTSGRVHEQFF TGTGCCAGCAGCCCCAGGACTAGCGGGAGGGTACATGAGCAGTTCTTC
few 12 TRBJ1-5 TRBV7-2 NA CASSLGYQPQHF TGTGCCAGCAGCTTAGGGTATCAGCCCCAGCATTTT
many 19 TRBJ2-1 TRBV14 NA CASSQRLSIGRQIYNEQFF TGTGCCAGCAGCCAGCGACTGTCGATAGGACGACAAATATACAATGAGCAGTTCTTC
NA 12 TRBJ2-1 TRBV20-1 NA CSARDQGNEQFF TGCAGTGCTAGAGATCAGGGTAATGAGCAGTTCTTC
many 15 TRBJ1-1 TRBV5-1 NA CASSLGPGTGTEAFF TGCGCCAGCAGCTTGGGCCCGGGGACGGGCACTGAAGCTTTCTTT
few 13 TRBJ1-6 TRBV30 NA CAWISQGNSPLHF TGTGCCTGGATTAGCCAGGGGAATTCACCCCTCCACTTT
many 17 TRBJ2-3 TRBV5-1 TRBD2 CASSLVSGLAGPDTQYF TGCGCCAGCAGCTTGGTTAGTGGTCTAGCGGGCCCGGATACGCAGTATTTT
many 15 TRBJ2-1 TRBV30 TRBD2 CAWSVGSGSWDEQFF TGTGCCTGGAGTGTTGGTAGCGGGAGTTGGGATGAGCAGTTCTTC